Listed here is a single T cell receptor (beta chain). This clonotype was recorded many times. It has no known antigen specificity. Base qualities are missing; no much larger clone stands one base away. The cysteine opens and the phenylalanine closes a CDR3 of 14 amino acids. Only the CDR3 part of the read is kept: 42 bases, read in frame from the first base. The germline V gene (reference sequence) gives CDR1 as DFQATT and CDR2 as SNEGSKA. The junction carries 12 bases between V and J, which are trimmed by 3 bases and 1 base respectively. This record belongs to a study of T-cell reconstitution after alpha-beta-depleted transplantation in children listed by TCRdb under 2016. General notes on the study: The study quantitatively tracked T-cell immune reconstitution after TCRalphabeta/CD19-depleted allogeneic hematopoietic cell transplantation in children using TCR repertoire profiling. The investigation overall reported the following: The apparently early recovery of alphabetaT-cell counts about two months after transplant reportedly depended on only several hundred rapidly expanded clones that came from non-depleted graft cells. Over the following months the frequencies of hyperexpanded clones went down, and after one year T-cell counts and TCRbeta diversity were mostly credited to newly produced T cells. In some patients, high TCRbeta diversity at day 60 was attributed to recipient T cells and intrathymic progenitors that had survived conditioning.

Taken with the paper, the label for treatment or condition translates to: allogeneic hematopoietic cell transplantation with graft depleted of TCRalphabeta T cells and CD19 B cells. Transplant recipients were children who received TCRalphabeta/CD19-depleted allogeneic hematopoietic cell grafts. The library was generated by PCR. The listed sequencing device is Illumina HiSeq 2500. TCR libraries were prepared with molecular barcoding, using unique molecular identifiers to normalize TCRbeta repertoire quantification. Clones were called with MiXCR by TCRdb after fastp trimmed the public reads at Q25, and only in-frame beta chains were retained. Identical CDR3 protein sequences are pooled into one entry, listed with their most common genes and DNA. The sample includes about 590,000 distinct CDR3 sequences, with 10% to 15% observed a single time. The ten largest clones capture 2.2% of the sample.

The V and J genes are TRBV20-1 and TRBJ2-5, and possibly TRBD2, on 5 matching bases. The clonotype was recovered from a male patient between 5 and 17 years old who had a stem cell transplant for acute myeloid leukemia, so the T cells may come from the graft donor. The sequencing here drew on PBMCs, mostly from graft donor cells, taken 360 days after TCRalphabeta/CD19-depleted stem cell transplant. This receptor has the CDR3 CSASSEGIQETQYF. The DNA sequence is TGCAGTGCTAGTTCAGAGGGTATCCAAGAGACCCAGTACTTC.